Shown below are 27 T cell receptor beta chains from a single sample sequenced in a study of CD8 T cells in Susac syndrome. Reverse transcription of roughly 0.5 to 1 ug RNA used random hexamers. One entry per CDR3 protein, called by TCRdb with MiXCR from the immunoSEQ multiplex PCR reads. The data show around 130,000 distinct CDR3 sequences, about 95% seen once. Sequencing was carried out using CD4+ T cells from PBMCs. The receptors were gathered from a human donor in good health.

The chain joins TRBV25-1 to TRBJ2-4, with 10 bases that match TRBD1. Germline V gene data show CDR1 as MGHDK and CDR2 as SYGVNS. The trim removed 3 bases at V and 5 bases at J, leaving 7 bases unmatched. The CDR3 loop spans 16 amino acids. CDR3 bases: TGTGCCAGCAGTGAGTGGGACAGGGGCCTCGAAAACATTCAGTACTTC. It translates to CASSEWDRGLENIQYF. The full variable domain, rest sourced from reference TRBV25-1 and TRBJ2-4, is EADIYQTPRYLVIGTGKKITLECSQTMGHDKMYWYQQDPGMELHLIHYSYGVNSTEKGDLSSESTVSRIRTEHFPLTLESARPSHTSQYLCASSEWDRGLENIQYFGAGTRLSVL.

The chain carries TRBV4-2 and TRBJ2-7, with 8 bases identical to TRBD2. The CDR3 has 17 residues. The trim removed 0 bases at V and 9 bases at J, leaving 16 bases unmatched. Germline CDR1 reads LGHNA; CDR2 reads YNFKEQ. The CDR3: CASSQDIDSSGPTVQYF. The CDR3 DNA sequence: TGTGCCAGCAGCCAAGACATCGACTCTAGCGGGCCGACGGTGCAGTACTTC.

The rearrangement joins TRBV30 to TRBJ2-1; D ambiguous. The CDR3 length is 12 residues. V was cut by 0 bases and J by 7 bases, with 7 bases left in between. Per the germline V gene, CDR1 is GTSNPN and CDR2 is SVGIG (reference sequence). This CDR3 is CAWSVLRNEQFF. CDR3 nucleotide sequence: TGTGCCTGGAGTGTATTAAGAAATGAGCAGTTCTTC.

V gene TRBV30 combines with J gene TRBJ1-2; D might be TRBD1 (5 bases). The CDR3 loop spans 14 amino acids. V dropped 2 bases and J dropped 2 bases, with 12 bases sitting between them. Germline values: CDR1 GTSNPN, CDR2 SVGIG (reference sequence). CDR3 sequence reads: CAWSNSDINYGYTF. In DNA, the CDR3 is TGTGCCTGGAGTAATTCGGACATCAACTATGGCTACACCTTC.

The chain is built from TRBV15 and TRBJ2-7, with TRBD2 identical over 14 bases. The CDR3 runs 15 residues. V was clipped by 5 bases and J by 2 bases; unmatched bases: 2. The germline CDR1 and CDR2 sequences are LNHNV and YYDKDF (reference sequence). The DNA for the CDR3 is TGTGCCACCAGCGGGGGACTAGCGGGAGCCTACGAGCAGTACTTC. Protein: CATSGGLAGAYEQYF.

CDR3 region: CASSYLISGANVLTF. The CDR3 DNA follows: TGTGCCAGCAGTTACTTGATCTCTGGGGCCAACGTCCTGACTTTC. The chain links TRBV6-5 to TRBJ2-6; the D is unclear. The germline V and J ends were trimmed by 1 base and 0 bases, with 4 bases remaining between them. The germline V gene has CDR1 MNHEY and CDR2 SVGAGI. The CDR3 runs to 15 residues.

This clonotype was detected once. The gene calls are TRBV6-2 or TRBV6-3 and TRBJ2-1; D remains ambiguous. Germline V lookup: CDR1 MNHEY, CDR2 SVGEGT. Trimming removed 1 base from V and 7 bases from J, with 2 bases in between. There are 11 residues in the CDR3. The chain's CDR3 is CASSYFNEQFF. Written as DNA, the CDR3 is TGTGCCAGCAGTTACTTTAATGAGCAGTTCTTC.

V gene TRBV6-2 or TRBV6-3 combines with J gene TRBJ2-3, with a weak D call TRBD2 (6 bases). Germline-derived CDR1 and CDR2 are MNHEY and SVGEGT. This CDR3 is 13 amino acids long. The V end was cut by 6 bases, the J end by 3 bases, with 10 bases between. The CDR3 is CASREGQTDTQYF. Here the CDR3 DNA reads TGTGCCAGCAGGGAGGGCCAGACAGATACGCAGTATTTT.

The J gene is TRBJ2-5, the V gene TRBV2; D is perhaps TRBD2 (5 bases). CDR1 and CDR2 (germline): SNHLY, FYNNEI. Trimming stripped 4 bases from V and 7 bases from J, with 13 bases between. This CDR3 is built from 13 residues. The CDR3 sequence is CASSVNPAGTQYF. The CDR3 nucleotides read TGTGCCAGCAGTGTCAATCCCGCGGGGACCCAGTACTTC. Filled out from reference TRBV2 and TRBJ2-5, the complete variable domain reads EPEVTQTPSHQVTQMGQEVILRCVPISNHLYFYWYRQILGQKVEFLVSFYNNEISEKSEIFDDQFSVERPDGSNFTLKIRSTKLEDSAMYFCASSVNPAGTQYFGPGTRLLVL.

This clonotype was seen a single time. This chain links TRBV3-1 with TRBJ2-5; D gene unclear. The CDR3 runs 13 residues. Germline lookup yields CDR1 LGHDT and CDR2 YNNKEL (reference sequence). The V end lost 1 base, the J end lost 7 bases, and 10 bases lay between the germline ends. The CDR3 loop is CASSQATPGTQYF. CDR3 nucleotides: TGTGCCAGCAGCCAAGCCACCCCAGGGACCCAGTACTTC.

The chain uses TRBV27 and TRBJ1-2; 7 bases map to TRBD1. The CDR3 consists of 13 residues. CDR1 and CDR2 from the germline V gene are MNHEY and SMNVEV (reference sequence). V trimming: 5 bases; J trimming: 6 bases; junction bases outside the gene matches: 6. CDR3 region: CASSTTGVNGYTF. The CDR3 DNA sequence: TGTGCCAGCAGTACAACAGGGGTAAATGGCTACACCTTC.

The V gene is TRBV6-2 or TRBV6-3, the J gene TRBJ1-5, with 7 bases that match TRBD1. CDR3 length: 15 amino acids. The ends lost 2 bases at V and 2 bases at J; junction bases unmatched: 3. Germline CDR1 is MNHEY and CDR2 is SVGEGT. The CDR3 here is CASSYGRGGNQPQHF. The CDR3 region has the DNA TGTGCCAGCAGTTACGGCAGGGGGGGCAATCAGCCCCAGCATTTT.

J is TRBJ2-7 and V is TRBV5-1; D is perhaps TRBD1 or TRBD2 (5 bases each). Germline values: CDR1 SGHRS, CDR2 YFSETQ. The V end was cut by 4 bases, the J end by 7 bases, with 15 bases between. The CDR3 spans 13 residues. The CDR3 protein is CASSGRGQREQYF. In DNA, the CDR3 is TGCGCCAGCAGCGGCCGGGGCCAAAGGGAGCAGTACTTC.

This chain uses TRBV5-1 with TRBJ2-1, with D unclear. This CDR3 comprises 15 residues. V dropped 0 bases and J dropped 0 bases, with 7 bases sitting between them. Looked up from germline, CDR1 is SGHRS and CDR2 is YFSETQ. The CDR3 reads CASSLAISSYNEQFF. The DNA of the CDR3 is TGCGCCAGCAGCTTGGCCATAAGCTCCTACAATGAGCAGTTCTTC. The full variable domain, rest sourced from reference TRBV5-1 and TRBJ2-1, is KAGVTQTPRYLIKTRGQQVTLSCSPISGHRSVSWYQQTPGQGLQFLFEYFSETQRNKGNFPGRFSGRQFSNSRSEMNVSTLELGDSALYLCASSLAISSYNEQFFGPGTRLTVL.

The rearrangement joins TRBV12-3 or TRBV12-4 to TRBJ2-7; 7 nucleotides match TRBD2. The CDR3 covers 14 residues. Trimming took 6 bases from V and 1 from J; bases not matched to a gene: 6. The CDR3 DNA is TGTGCCAGCAGCTTACTAGCGCTGTCCTACGAGCAGTACTTC. Its protein is CASSLLALSYEQYF.

V usage is TRBV29-1 and J usage is TRBJ1-2; 8 bases line up with TRBD1. Germline-derived CDR1 and CDR2 are SQVTM and ANQGSEA. This CDR3 is built from 14 residues. With V trimmed by 4 bases and J by 1 base, 5 bases remained unmatched. CDR3: CSVVPTGVNYGYTF. The CDR3 bases are TGCAGCGTTGTCCCGACAGGGGTTAACTATGGCTACACCTTC. Based on the CDR3 plus reference TRBV29-1 and TRBJ1-2, the full variable domain is SAVISQKPSRDICQRGTSLTIQCQVDSQVTMMFWYRQQPGQSLTLIATANQGSEATYESGFVIDKFPISRPNLTFSTLTVSNMSPEDSSIYLCSVVPTGVNYGYTFGSGTRLTVV.

This chain uses TRBV7-9 with TRBJ1-6, with D perhaps matching TRBD1 (5 bases). Germline loops: CDR1 SEHNR, CDR2 FQNEAQ (reference sequence). Trimming shortened V by 4 bases and J by 5 bases, and 18 bases separated the two germline ends. The CDR3 contains 17 residues. The CDR3 DNA reads TGTGCCAGCAGCTCTCGGGCTGCCGGGACCAATAATTCACCCCTCCACTTT. Amino acids: CASSSRAAGTNNSPLHF.

V is TRBV14 and J is TRBJ1-1; 8 bases agree with TRBD1. The V and J ends lost 5 bases and 3 bases, in that order; junction bases with no gene match: 2. Germline V gene data show CDR1 as SGHDN and CDR2 as FVKESK. This CDR3 is 13 amino acids long. The CDR3, as DNA: TGTGCCAGCAGCTGGGACAGGTACACTGAAGCTTTCTTT. Translating gives CASSWDRYTEAFF.

The chain is built from TRBV7-9 and TRBJ2-1; D not certain. The CDR3 loop spans 11 amino acids. Germline V CDR1 and CDR2: SEHNR, FQNEAQ (reference sequence). V shed 1 base and J shed 10 bases, with 5 bases lying between them. CDR3 protein: CASSLVREQFF. DNA of the CDR3: TGTGCCAGCAGCTTAGTCCGGGAGCAGTTCTTC.

The chain couples TRBV6-1 to TRBJ2-3, with 9 bases matching TRBD2. The CDR3 is 16 amino acids. Germline V gene lookup returns CDR1 MNHNS and CDR2 SASEGT. J lost 4 bases, V lost 7 bases, and 12 bases had no gene match. CDR3 sequence (DNA): TGTGCCAGCACGCCCCTGGCGGGAGGGATGGCAGATACGCAGTATTTT. Its translation is CASTPLAGGMADTQYF.

The chain employs TRBV2 and TRBJ1-5; D uncertain. The CDR3 covers 13 residues. Trimming left V 6 bases short and J 0 bases short, with 6 bases between. The germline CDR1 and CDR2 sequences are SNHLY and FYNNEI. The CDR3, as DNA: TGTGCCAGCAGACCCACTAGCAATCAGCCCCAGCATTTT. It specifies CASRPTSNQPQHF.

Only one count was recorded for this clonotype. The V and J genes are TRBV9 and TRBJ2-5; tentatively, D is TRBD1 (6 bases). CDR1 and CDR2 (germline): SGDLS, YYNGEE. The CDR3 contains 15 residues. Trimming pared 6 bases from V and 4 bases from J, leaving 19 bases between. The CDR3 bases are TGTGCCAGCAACCTTTCCCAGGGGCCTGGAGAGACCCAGTACTTC. It encodes CASNLSQGPGETQYF.

The chain joins TRBV6-1 to TRBJ2-5; 7 bases line up with TRBD2. Germline V CDR1 and CDR2: MNHNS, SASEGT. The CDR3 consists of 16 residues. The ends lost 5 bases at V and 0 bases at J; junction bases unmatched: 9. In nucleotides, the CDR3 is TGTGCCAGCAGTCAACTAGCGCAAACATACCAAGAGACCCAGTACTTC. Translated: CASSQLAQTYQETQYF.

This rearrangement joins TRBV4-1 to TRBJ1-3, with TRBD1 as a possible D gene (6 bases). The CDR3 sequence is 17 residues long. Trimming took 3 bases from V and 0 from J, leaving 15 bases between them. Germline CDR1 is MGHRA and CDR2 is YSYEKL. CDR3 nucleotide sequence: TGCGCCAGCAGCCACCTAACAGGGCGAGACTCTGGAAACACCATATATTTT. It is translated as CASSHLTGRDSGNTIYF.

This clonotype was detected once. The CDR3 DNA sequence: TGTGCCAGCAGCGCCTTAAGGGGCGCTGGGGCCAACGTCCTGACTTTC. Its protein product is CASSALRGAGANVLTF. V and J are TRBV9 and TRBJ2-6; D possibly corresponds to TRBD1 (5 bases). CDR1 and CDR2 (germline): SGDLS, YYNGEE. The CDR3 consists of 16 residues. V gave up 3 bases and J gave up 2 bases, with 12 bases separating them.

The chain is built from TRBV7-9 and TRBJ2-7, with 9 positions matching TRBD2. The junction had 10 bases not matched to a gene; V was cut back by 5 bases and J by 5 bases. The germline V gene has CDR1 SEHNR and CDR2 FQNEAQ (reference sequence). The CDR3 extends over 15 amino acids. CDR3 loop: CASSRLAGIVDEQYF. In nucleotides, the CDR3 is TGTGCCAGCAGCCGGCTAGCGGGAATAGTCGACGAGCAGTACTTC.

The CDR3 bases are TGTGCCAGCAGCGTCGAAATCACAGATACGCAGTATTTT. This codes for CASSVEITDTQYF. This chain uses TRBV5-4 with TRBJ2-3; D not certain. The germline gives CDR1 SGHNT, CDR2 YYREEE (reference sequence). V lost 4 bases to trimming and J lost 2 bases, with 8 bases between them. The CDR3 contains 13 residues. Looking up the rest from reference TRBV5-4 and TRBJ2-3 gives the full variable domain: ETGVTQSPTHLIKTRGQQVTLRCSSQSGHNTVSWYQQALGQGPQFIFQYYREEENGRGNFPPRFSGLQFPNYSSELNVNALELDDSALYLCASSVEITDTQYFGPGTRLTVL.